This T cell receptor beta chain was found in a study of blood T cell repertoires in COVID-19. Turning to the study itself: From the United States, Italy and Spain came samples of acute and convalescent COVID-19. The analysed material was cDNA or gDNA that came from T cells, B-cell-depleted T cells, or PBMCs.

Per the original methods: Estimated nucleated cell counts came from reference gene primer amplification. Assay: immunoSEQ multiplex PCR; the TCRdb copy retains only in-frame clones and omits some. V and J calls and clone size are those listed in that table; D and trimming were worked out from the DNA. The profile shows 45,000 to 55,000 clones, 80% to 95% of them singletons. Sequenced material: peripheral blood. The receptor's source is a human donor in a cohort sampled during active COVID-19.

DNA for the CDR3: TGTGCCATTGGCCCTTCGGGACAGGTTTTTTTGCAGTACTTC. Translation: CAIGPSGQVFLQYF. The genes are TRBV10-3 and TRBJ2-7; 8 nucleotides line up with TRBD1. From germline, CDR1 is ENHRY and CDR2 SYGVKD. V shed 9 bases, J shed 9 bases, and the junction held 16 bases outside the gene matches. The CDR3 length is 14 residues.